This note documents a single TCR beta chain sequence. Its cognate antigen is unknown. Measured with immunoSEQ multiplex PCR; TCRdb has only the in-frame clones, and not every one. The table has about 460,000 clones, 89% seen once. This sample is drawn from a study of Ad26.COV2.S vaccination and SARS-CoV-2 variants. Whole-study context: Enrollment placed the donor in the COV1001 Ad26.COV2.S trial arm. Once or twice, 56 days apart, Ad26.COV2.S was delivered intramuscularly.

Study-wide findings and caveats: Compared with placebo recipients, vaccine recipients had higher spike-specific TCR breadth. Following vaccination, spike-specific CD8+ and CD4+ T cell responses reportedly exhibited substantial breadth.

J gave up 5 bases and V 2 bases, and 9 bases lay outside the gene matches. Germline values: CDR1 SGHRS, CDR2 YFSETQ. This CDR3 spans 15 amino acids. Treatment: over 15 received Ad26.COV2.S at low or high dose, single or two shots; 5 received placebo; per-sample allocation not given. Samples analyzed were those drawn on day 63 after the first vaccine or placebo injection. This TCR was sampled from a person aged 18-60 years who received the Ad26.COV2.S COVID-19 vaccine or a placebo. V gene TRBV5-1 combines with J gene TRBJ1-1, with 7 bases aligning to TRBD1. The sample in question was peripheral blood, obtained in a trial of Ad26.COV2.S vaccine versus placebo. The chain's CDR3 is CASSFFDREGTEAFF. Here the CDR3 DNA reads TGCGCCAGCAGCTTCTTTGACAGGGAGGGAACTGAAGCTTTCTTT.